This T cell receptor beta chain was found in a study of response to subunit inactivated influenza vaccine. TCRdb recomputed calls from the RT-PCR reads with MiXCR, one row per CDR3 protein. Counted here are around 170,000 distinct CDR3 sequences, around a tenth occurring once; the ten biggest clones make up roughly 36%. Regarding the study as a whole: After each seasonal influenza vaccination, few new T cells are recruited, the authors suggested.

This clonotype was counted a few times. Its antigen is as yet unknown. The origin of this receptor is a man between 50 and 75 years old who received an inactivated influenza vaccine. The material sequenced was CD8+ T cells sorted from PBMCs, taken less than 30 months after vaccination.

CDR3 in DNA: TGCGCCAGCAGCCAAGATGTCGGCAGGGTCGGGACCCAGTACTTC. Translating gives CASSQDVGRVGTQYF. This chain uses TRBV4-3 with TRBJ2-5; D may be TRBD1 (5 bases). CDR1 is LGHNA and CDR2 is YSLEER in the germline V gene. The CDR3 has 15 amino acids. Deletions cut 0 bases from V and 7 bases from J, with 15 bases between.